The 18 T cell receptor beta chains below all came from one sample that was sequenced in a study of OX40 agonist ivuxolimab in advanced cancers. The protocol was immunoSEQ multiplex PCR, while the TCRdb copy is restricted to in-frame clones and leaves out a portion. The sample carries about 38,000 clones, 85% recorded once. Sequences were derived from CD4+ or CD8+ T cells sorted from blood, sampled in a trial of the OX40 agonist ivuxolimab. Every receptor here comes from an adult with an advanced solid tumor such as melanoma, head and neck, liver or kidney cancer.

The CDR3 DNA sequence: TGTGCCAGCAGCTCCCGGACAGCGTCCGACGTTAATGAAAAACTGTTTTTT. It is translated as CASSSRTASDVNEKLFF. The chain uses TRBV11-1 and TRBJ1-4; D possibly corresponds to TRBD1 (6 bases). Germline values: CDR1 SGHAT, CDR2 FQDESV (reference sequence). The CDR3 covers 17 residues. V was clipped by 4 bases and J by 4 bases, with 19 bases between them.

The V gene is TRBV6-6, the J gene TRBJ2-3; TRBD2 aligns across 10 bases. Germline trimming cut 6 bases from V and 4 bases from J; bases unmatched to any gene: 7. CDR3 length: 15 amino acids. Germline CDR1 and CDR2: MNHNY and SVGAGI (reference sequence). The CDR3 here is CASSPGLAAADTQYF. The CDR3 DNA is TGTGCCAGCAGCCCCGGACTAGCGGCGGCAGATACGCAGTATTTT.

On this clone: Relative to the germline gene, one junction end is altered; a read error may explain this. The J gene is TRBJ1-2, the V gene TRBV5-3; tentative D call: TRBD1 (6 bases). TRBV5-3 is assigned to the ORF class and has an uncertain function. The CDR3 sequence is 13 residues long. The DNA for the CDR3 is TGTGCCAGCAGCTTAGCACAGGGAACGGGCTACACCTTC. Encoded protein: CASSLAQGTGYTF.

The gene calls are TRBV19 and TRBJ2-6, with 10 bases that match TRBD1. Trimming at V came to 8 bases and at J to 4 bases, leaving 2 bases not matched to a gene. The CDR3 is 14 residues long. The germline V gene encodes CDR1 LNHDA and CDR2 SQIVND (reference sequence). As DNA, the CDR3 is TGTGCCAGTGGGACAGGGGTGGGGGCCAACGTCCTGACTTTC. Amino acid sequence: CASGTGVGANVLTF.

This clone has a single count. The chain couples TRBV19 to TRBJ1-5, with D uncertain. This CDR3 is 16 amino acids long. Germline-derived CDR1 and CDR2 are LNHDA and SQIVND (reference sequence). V was clipped by 1 base and J by 0 bases, with 10 bases between them. CDR3 sequence reads: CASSIVGQFSNQPQHF. The CDR3 DNA sequence: TGTGCCAGTAGTATAGTAGGGCAGTTTAGCAATCAGCCCCAGCATTTT.

The V and J genes are TRBV11-2 and TRBJ2-7; D is perhaps TRBD1 (6 bases). Germline-derived CDR1 and CDR2 are SGHAT and FQNNGV. The CDR3 totals 13 residues. The ends were cut back, 6 bases at V and 5 bases at J, with 14 bases in the middle. CDR3 in amino acids: CASRITGNNEQYF. The CDR3 DNA follows: TGTGCCAGCAGAATTACAGGGAATAACGAGCAGTACTTC.

This clone has a single count. CDR3 nucleotide sequence: TGTGCCAGCAACGGACAGGGGGCGTCCGGGGAGCTGTTTTTT. Protein: CASNGQGASGELFF. V usage is TRBV6-6 and J usage is TRBJ2-2; 11 nucleotides line up with TRBD1. The CDR3 spans 14 residues. CDR1 is MNHNY, CDR2 SVGAGI, per germline (reference sequence). Trimming took 7 bases from V and 6 from J; bases not matched to a gene: 4.

The chain links TRBV19 to TRBJ2-6; TRBD2 matches at 10 bases. V lost 8 bases and J lost 0; bases outside the gene matches: 10. Germline loops: CDR1 LNHDA, CDR2 SQIVND (reference sequence). The CDR3 length is 18 residues. The CDR3 spells CASRGKAGGDSGANVLTF. CDR3 coding DNA: TGTGCCAGTCGGGGAAAAGCGGGGGGGGACTCTGGGGCCAACGTCCTGACTTTC.

The rearrangement joins TRBV2 to TRBJ2-1; 7 bases map to TRBD1. Per germline, CDR1 SNHLY and CDR2 FYNNEI. The V segment lost 5 bases and the J segment 6 bases; nucleotides outside the gene matches: 7. CDR3 length: 14 amino acids. The CDR3 spells CASSSGTATNEQFF. CDR3 bases: TGTGCCAGCAGTAGTGGGACAGCTACCAATGAGCAGTTCTTC.

This clone appeared a few times. The chain couples TRBV4-2 to TRBJ1-6, with TRBD1 identical over 7 bases. Germline V gene sequence: CDR1 LGHNA, CDR2 YNFKEQ. This CDR3 region has 18 residues. Germline trimming cut 0 bases from V and 0 bases from J; bases unmatched to any gene: 5. DNA for the CDR3: TGTGCCAGCAGCCAAGAAGGGACAGCCAGCTCCTATAATTCACCCCTCCACTTT. This translates into CASSQEGTASSYNSPLHF.

A single count supports this clone. This chain connects TRBV30 to TRBJ1-4; TRBD1 might be the D (6 bases). Per germline, CDR1 GTSNPN and CDR2 SVGIG (reference sequence). The V end lost 5 bases, the J end lost 8 bases, and 18 bases lay between the germline ends. The CDR3 is 14 amino acids. The chain's CDR3 is CAWSGGASQEKLFF. DNA of the CDR3: TGTGCCTGGTCCGGGGGGGCCAGCCAGGAAAAACTGTTTTTT.

This chain uses TRBV13 with TRBJ2-2; unclear D gene. Germline V gene data show CDR1 as PRHDT and CDR2 as FYEKMQ (reference sequence). This CDR3 is 15 amino acids long. V was pared by 2 bases and J by 6 bases, with 13 bases between. CDR3 loop: CASSLRSPTPGELFF. The CDR3 coding sequence is TGTGCCAGCAGCTTAAGGAGCCCCACCCCCGGGGAGCTGTTTTTT.

The gene calls are TRBV5-1 and TRBJ2-5, with D hard to call. CDR1 is SGHRS, CDR2 YFSETQ, per germline. The CDR3 covers 14 residues. V lost 0 bases, J lost 1 base, and 7 bases lay in between. The CDR3 protein is CASSLGRIQETQYF. In DNA form, the CDR3 reads TGCGCCAGCAGCTTGGGACGGATCCAAGAGACCCAGTACTTC.

This clone was counted only a few times. This rearrangement joins TRBV6-1 to TRBJ1-5; unclear D gene. V was trimmed by 4 bases and J by 6 bases, leaving 10 bases between them. CDR3 size: 13 residues. CDR1 and CDR2 (germline): MNHNS, SASEGT. This chain's CDR3 is CASSAKEGQPQHF. The CDR3 region has the DNA TGTGCCAGCAGTGCAAAAGAGGGTCAGCCCCAGCATTTT.

This sequence joins TRBV5-4 and TRBJ1-1; D perhaps matches TRBD1 (6 bases). The CDR3 is 14 amino acids. Trimming took 1 base from V and 4 from J, leaving 11 bases between them. CDR1 SGHNT and CDR2 YYREEE come from the germline V gene (reference sequence). The CDR3 DNA is TGTGCCAGCAGCTTGACAGGGATGAGCACTGAAGCTTTCTTT. Translated: CASSLTGMSTEAFF.

The V and J genes are TRBV19 and TRBJ2-2; no clear D. V was trimmed by 3 bases and J by 7 bases, leaving 9 bases between them. This CDR3 spans 13 amino acids. The germline gives CDR1 LNHDA, CDR2 SQIVND (reference sequence). The CDR3 DNA reads as TGTGCCAGTAGTATTCAACGCCACGGGGAGCTGTTTTTT. Translation gives CASSIQRHGELFF.

The rearrangement joins TRBV5-5 to TRBJ1-3, with 7 bases fitting TRBD1. The CDR3 contains 16 residues. V gave up 2 bases and J gave up 0 bases; unmatched junction bases: 5. Germline assignment: CDR1 SGHKS and CDR2 YYEKEE (reference sequence). CDR3 sequence reads: CASSFSDRNSGNTIYF. Written as DNA, the CDR3 is TGTGCCAGCAGCTTCTCGGACAGGAACTCTGGAAACACCATATATTTT.

The chain has TRBV5-4 and TRBJ2-7, with 10 bases fitting TRBD1. The V and J ends lost 5 bases and 2 bases, in that order; junction bases with no gene match: 10. Germline V lookup: CDR1 SGHNT, CDR2 YYREEE (reference sequence). The CDR3 loop spans 16 amino acids. CDR3 nucleotide sequence: TGTGCCAGCAGTGGTGGGGGGGACAGGGGCACCTACGAGCAGTACTTC. This encodes CASSGGGDRGTYEQYF.